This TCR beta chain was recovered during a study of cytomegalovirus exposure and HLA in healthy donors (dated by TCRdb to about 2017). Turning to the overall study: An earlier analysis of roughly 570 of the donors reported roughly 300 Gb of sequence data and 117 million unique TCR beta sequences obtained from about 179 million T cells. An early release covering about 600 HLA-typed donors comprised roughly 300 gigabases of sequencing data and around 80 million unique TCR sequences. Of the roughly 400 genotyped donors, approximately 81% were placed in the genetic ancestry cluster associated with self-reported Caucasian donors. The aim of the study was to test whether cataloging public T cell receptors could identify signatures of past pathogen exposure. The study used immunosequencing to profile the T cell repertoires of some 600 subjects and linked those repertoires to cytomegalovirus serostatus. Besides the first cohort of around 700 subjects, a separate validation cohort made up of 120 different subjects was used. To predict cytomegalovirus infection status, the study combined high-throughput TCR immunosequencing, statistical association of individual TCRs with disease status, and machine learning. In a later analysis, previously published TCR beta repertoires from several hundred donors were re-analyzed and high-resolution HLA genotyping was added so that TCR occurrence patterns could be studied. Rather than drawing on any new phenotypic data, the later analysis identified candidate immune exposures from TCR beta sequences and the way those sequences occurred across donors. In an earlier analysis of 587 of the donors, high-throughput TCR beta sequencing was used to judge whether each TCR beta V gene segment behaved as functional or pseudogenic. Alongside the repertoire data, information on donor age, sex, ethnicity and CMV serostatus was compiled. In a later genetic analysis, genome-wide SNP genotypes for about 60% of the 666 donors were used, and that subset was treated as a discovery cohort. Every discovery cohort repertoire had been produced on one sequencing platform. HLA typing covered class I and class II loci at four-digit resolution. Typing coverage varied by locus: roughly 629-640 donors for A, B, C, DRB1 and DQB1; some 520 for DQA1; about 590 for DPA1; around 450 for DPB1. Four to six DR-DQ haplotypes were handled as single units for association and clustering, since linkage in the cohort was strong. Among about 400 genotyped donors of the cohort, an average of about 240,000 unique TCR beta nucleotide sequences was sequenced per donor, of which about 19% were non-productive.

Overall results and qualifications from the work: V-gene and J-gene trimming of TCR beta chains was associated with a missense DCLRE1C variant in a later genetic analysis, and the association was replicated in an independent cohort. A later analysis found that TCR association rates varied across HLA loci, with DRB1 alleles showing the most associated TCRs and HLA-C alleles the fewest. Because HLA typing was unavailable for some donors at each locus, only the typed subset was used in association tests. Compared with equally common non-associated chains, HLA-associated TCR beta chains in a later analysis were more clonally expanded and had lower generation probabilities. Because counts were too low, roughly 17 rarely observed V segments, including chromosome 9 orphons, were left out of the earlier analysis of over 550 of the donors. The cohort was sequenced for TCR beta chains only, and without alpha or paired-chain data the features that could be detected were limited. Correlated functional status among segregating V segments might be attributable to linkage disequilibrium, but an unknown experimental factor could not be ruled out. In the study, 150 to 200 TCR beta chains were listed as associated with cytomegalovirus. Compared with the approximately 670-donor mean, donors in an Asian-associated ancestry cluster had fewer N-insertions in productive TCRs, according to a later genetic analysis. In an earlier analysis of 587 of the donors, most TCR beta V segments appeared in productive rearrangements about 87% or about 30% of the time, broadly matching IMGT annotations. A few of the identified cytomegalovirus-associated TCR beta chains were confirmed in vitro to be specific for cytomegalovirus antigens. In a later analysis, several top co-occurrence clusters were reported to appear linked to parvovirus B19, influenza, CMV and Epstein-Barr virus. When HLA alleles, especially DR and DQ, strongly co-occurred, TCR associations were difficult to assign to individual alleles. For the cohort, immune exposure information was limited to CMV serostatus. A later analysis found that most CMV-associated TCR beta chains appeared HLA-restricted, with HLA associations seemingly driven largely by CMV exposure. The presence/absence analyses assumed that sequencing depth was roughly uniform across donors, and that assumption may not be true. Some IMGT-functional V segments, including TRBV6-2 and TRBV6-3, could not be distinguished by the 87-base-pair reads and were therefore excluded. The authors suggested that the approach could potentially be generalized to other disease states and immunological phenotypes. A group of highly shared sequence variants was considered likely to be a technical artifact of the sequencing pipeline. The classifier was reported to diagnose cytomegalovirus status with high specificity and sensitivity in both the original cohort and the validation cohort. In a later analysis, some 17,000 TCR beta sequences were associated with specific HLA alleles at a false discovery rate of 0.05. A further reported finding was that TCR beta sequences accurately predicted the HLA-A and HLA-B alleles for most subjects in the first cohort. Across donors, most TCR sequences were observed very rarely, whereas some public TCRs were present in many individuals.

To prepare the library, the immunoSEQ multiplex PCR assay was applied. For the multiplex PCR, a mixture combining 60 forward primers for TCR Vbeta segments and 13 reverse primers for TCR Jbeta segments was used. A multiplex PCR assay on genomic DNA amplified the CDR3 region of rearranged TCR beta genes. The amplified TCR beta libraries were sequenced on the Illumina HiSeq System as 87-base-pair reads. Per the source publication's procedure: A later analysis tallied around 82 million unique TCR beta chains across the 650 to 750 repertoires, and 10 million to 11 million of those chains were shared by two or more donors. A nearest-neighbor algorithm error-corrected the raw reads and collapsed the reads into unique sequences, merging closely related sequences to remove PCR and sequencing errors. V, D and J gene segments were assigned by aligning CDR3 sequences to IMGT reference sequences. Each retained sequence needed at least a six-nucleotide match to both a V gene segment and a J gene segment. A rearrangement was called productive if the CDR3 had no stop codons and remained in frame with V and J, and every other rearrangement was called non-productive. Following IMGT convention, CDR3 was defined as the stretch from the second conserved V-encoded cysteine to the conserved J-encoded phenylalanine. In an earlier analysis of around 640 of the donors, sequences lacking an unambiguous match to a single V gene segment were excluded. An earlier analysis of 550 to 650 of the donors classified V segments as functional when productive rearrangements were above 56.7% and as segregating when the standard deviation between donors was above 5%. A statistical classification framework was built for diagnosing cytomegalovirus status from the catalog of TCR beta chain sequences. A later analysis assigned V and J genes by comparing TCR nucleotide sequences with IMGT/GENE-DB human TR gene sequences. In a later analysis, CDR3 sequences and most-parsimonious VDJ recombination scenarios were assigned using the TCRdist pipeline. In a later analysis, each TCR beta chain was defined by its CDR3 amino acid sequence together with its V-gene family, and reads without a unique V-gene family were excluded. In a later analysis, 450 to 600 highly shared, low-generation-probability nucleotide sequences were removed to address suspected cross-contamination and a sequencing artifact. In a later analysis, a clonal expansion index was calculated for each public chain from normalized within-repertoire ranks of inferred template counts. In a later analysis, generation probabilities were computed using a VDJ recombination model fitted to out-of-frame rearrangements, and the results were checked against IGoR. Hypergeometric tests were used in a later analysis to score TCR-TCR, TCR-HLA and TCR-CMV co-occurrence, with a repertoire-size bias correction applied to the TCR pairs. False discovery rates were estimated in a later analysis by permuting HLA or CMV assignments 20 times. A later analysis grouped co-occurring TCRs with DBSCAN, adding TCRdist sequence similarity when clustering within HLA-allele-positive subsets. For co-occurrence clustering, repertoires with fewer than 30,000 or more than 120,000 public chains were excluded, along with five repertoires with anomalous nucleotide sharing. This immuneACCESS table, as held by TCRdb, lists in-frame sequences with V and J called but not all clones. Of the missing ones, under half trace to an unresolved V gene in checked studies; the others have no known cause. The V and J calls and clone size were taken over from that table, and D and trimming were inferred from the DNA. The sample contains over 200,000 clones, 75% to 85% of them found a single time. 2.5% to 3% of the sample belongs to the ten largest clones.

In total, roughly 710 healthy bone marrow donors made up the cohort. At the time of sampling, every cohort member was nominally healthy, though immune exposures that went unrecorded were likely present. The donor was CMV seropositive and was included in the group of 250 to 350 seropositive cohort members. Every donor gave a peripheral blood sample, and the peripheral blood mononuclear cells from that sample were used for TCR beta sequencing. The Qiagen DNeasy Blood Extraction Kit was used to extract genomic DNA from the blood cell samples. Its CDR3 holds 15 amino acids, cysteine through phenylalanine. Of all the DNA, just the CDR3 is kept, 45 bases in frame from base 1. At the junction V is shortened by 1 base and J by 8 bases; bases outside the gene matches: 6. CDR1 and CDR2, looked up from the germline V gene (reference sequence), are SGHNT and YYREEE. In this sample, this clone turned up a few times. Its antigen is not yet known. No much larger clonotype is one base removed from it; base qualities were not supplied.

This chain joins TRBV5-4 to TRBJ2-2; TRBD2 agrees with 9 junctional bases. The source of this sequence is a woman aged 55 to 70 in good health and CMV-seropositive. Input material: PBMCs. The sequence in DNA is TGTGCCAGCAGCTTGCGCGGGGGGGGTGTTGGGGAGCTGTTTTTT. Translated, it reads CASSLRGGGVGELFF.